Listed below are T cell receptor beta chains from one sample, sequenced in a study of blood T cell repertoires in COVID-19. TCRdb's table, derived via immunoSEQ multiplex PCR, lists solely in-frame clones and lacks some. The sample records 200,000 to 250,000 clones, roughly 90% being singletons. Input material: peripheral blood. Source of these receptors: a woman aged 55-70 years with acute or convalescent COVID-19. The CDR3 runs from the conserved cysteine through the conserved F or W. Fields, in order: CDR3 DNA, CDR3 protein, J gene, D gene, V gene. A D gene is named only where the DNA matches it firmly.

TGTGCCAGCAGTTCCGATCTCAGGGGCTACACCTTC,CASSSDLRGYTF,TRBJ1-2,NA,TRBV28
TGTGCCAGCAGCCTCTTGTCAGGGGGAGGGGAGCTGTTTTTT,CASSLLSGGGELFF,TRBJ2-2,TRBD1,TRBV3-1/TRBV3-2
TGTGCCAGCAGTTTTAACTCCGTCGAGATGGGCAAAGAGACCCAGTACTTC,CASSFNSVEMGKETQYF,TRBJ2-5,NA,TRBV28
TGTGCCAGTAGTATAAAAAAGGCGGGGGGTGACGTTATCCAGGCCCGGGGTTATGGCTACACCTTC,CASSIKKAGGDVIQARGYGYTF,TRBJ1-2,NA,TRBV19
TGTGCCTGGAGTACAGGGCGCAATCAGCCCCAGCATTTT,CAWSTGRNQPQHF,TRBJ1-5,NA,TRBV30
TGTGCCAGCAGCCAAGGTCTCACACGACAGGGTACGCAGTATTTT,CASSQGLTRQGTQYF,TRBJ2-3,TRBD1,TRBV3-1/TRBV3-2
TGCAGCGTAGGGACAGGGAGCAATCAGCCCCAGCATTTT,CSVGTGSNQPQHF,TRBJ1-5,TRBD1,TRBV29-1
TGTGCCATCAGTGGTACTAGCGGGGGGGCAAAGACCCAGTACTTC,CAISGTSGGAKTQYF,TRBJ2-5,TRBD2,TRBV10-3
TGTGCCTGGAGTAAGCCTTCTCTGACAGGGTCCTACATCTCTGGAAACACCATATATTTT,CAWSKPSLTGSYISGNTIYF,TRBJ1-3,TRBD1,TRBV30
TGTGCAAGTCGCTTAGTGAAGTTCTTAGGAGATCCCAGCTCCTACAATGAGCAGTTCTTC,CASRLVKFLGDPSSYNEQFF,TRBJ2-1,NA,TRBV12-2